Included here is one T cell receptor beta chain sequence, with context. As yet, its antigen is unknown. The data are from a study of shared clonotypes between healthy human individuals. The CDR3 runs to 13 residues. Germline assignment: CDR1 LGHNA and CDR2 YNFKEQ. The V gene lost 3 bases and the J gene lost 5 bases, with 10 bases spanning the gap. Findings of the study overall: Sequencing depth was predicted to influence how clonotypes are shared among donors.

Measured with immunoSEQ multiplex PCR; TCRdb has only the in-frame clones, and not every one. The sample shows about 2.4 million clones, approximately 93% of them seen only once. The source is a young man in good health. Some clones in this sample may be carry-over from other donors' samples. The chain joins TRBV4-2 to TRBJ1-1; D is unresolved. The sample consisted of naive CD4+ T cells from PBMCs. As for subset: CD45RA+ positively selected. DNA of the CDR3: TGTGCCAGCAGCCATACCGTGGGGACTGAAGCTTTCTTT. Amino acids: CASSHTVGTEAFF.